A single sample is the source of the 22 T cell receptor beta chains below, sequenced in a study of identical twins. TCRdb re-called the 5' RACE reads with MiXCR, one entry per CDR3 protein. Among hundreds of thousands of distinct CDR3 sequences listed, 21% were seen once. This sample also belongs to another study, concerning T cells expressing NK-cell markers.

The sequenced sample was PBMCs. These receptors came from a young woman in good health.

This clonotype was counted only a few times. The chain couples TRBV5-1 to TRBJ2-5; the D is unclear. Trimming removed 4 bases from V and 5 bases from J, with 12 bases in between. Germline V gives CDR1 SGHRS, CDR2 YFSETQ. CDR3 length: 13 amino acids. Written as DNA, the CDR3 is TGCGCCAGCAGCCAGGTCCCGGAGGAGACCCAGTACTTC. As protein: CASSQVPEETQYF. Drawing the rest from reference TRBV5-1 and TRBJ2-5, the complete variable domain is KAGVTQTPRYLIKTRGQQVTLSCSPISGHRSVSWYQQTPGQGLQFLFEYFSETQRNKGNFPGRFSGRQFSNSRSEMNVSTLELGDSALYLCASSQVPEETQYFGPGTRLLVL.

J is TRBJ2-5 and V is TRBV12-3 or TRBV12-4, with a tentative D call TRBD2 (6 bases). The CDR3 is made up of 15 amino acids. V dropped 6 bases and J dropped 3 bases, with 17 bases sitting between them. CDR3 in DNA: TGTGCCAGCAGGGTCAGCTGGGGGAGGAAAGAGACCCAGTACTTC. The encoded protein is CASRVSWGRKETQYF.

This clonotype was observed a few times. The chain carries TRBV20-1 and TRBJ2-1; TRBD2 is a possible D gene (6 bases). Trimming took 7 bases from V and 7 from J, leaving 14 bases between them. In germline, CDR1 is DFQATT, CDR2 SNEGSKA (reference sequence). This CDR3 spans 12 amino acids. This chain's CDR3 is CSVSGPVNEQFF. Here the CDR3 DNA reads TGCAGTGTAAGCGGGCCCGTTAATGAGCAGTTCTTC.

This clonotype was seen repeatedly, ten times or more. This chain links TRBV20-1 with TRBJ1-2, with 9 positions matching TRBD1. The trim removed 6 bases at V and 8 bases at J, leaving 7 bases unmatched. This CDR3 region has 12 residues. The germline gives CDR1 DFQATT, CDR2 SNEGSKA (reference sequence). The CDR3: CSADTGGRGYTF. In DNA, the CDR3 is TGCAGTGCAGACACAGGGGGCCGGGGCTACACCTTC.

The chain recombines TRBV3-1 with TRBJ2-3; possibly TRBD1 for D (5 bases). V was trimmed by 10 bases and J by 3 bases, leaving 20 bases between them. Germline V gene data show CDR1 as LGHDT and CDR2 as YNNKEL (reference sequence). The CDR3 runs to 15 residues. CDR3 bases: TGTGCCACCTGCCGAGTGGACACGAGGACAGATACGCAGTATTTT. Its translation: CATCRVDTRTDTQYF.

The genes are TRBV7-9 and TRBJ2-5, with unresolved D. This CDR3 is 15 amino acids long. The V end lost 3 bases, the J end lost 2 bases, and 13 bases lay between the germline ends. Per the germline V gene, CDR1 is SEHNR and CDR2 is FQNEAQ (reference sequence). DNA of the CDR3: TGTGCCAGCAGCTTTAAGGCTCAATTACAAGAGACCCAGTACTTC. This sequence encodes CASSFKAQLQETQYF.

The sample holds a few counts of this clonotype. V is TRBV11-1 and J is TRBJ2-7; D is ambiguous. The V gene lost 5 bases and the J gene lost 0 bases, with 23 bases spanning the gap. This CDR3 comprises 18 residues. Germline assignment: CDR1 SGHAT and CDR2 FQDESV (reference sequence). The CDR3 DNA sequence: TGTGCCAGCAGCCCAAATGCTGGCCGTCTCCGGGCCTCCTACGAGCAGTACTTC. It codes for CASSPNAGRLRASYEQYF. The whole variable domain, filled in from reference TRBV11-1 and TRBJ2-7, reads EAEVAQSPRYKITEKSQAVAFWCDPISGHATLYWYRQILGQGPELLVQFQDESVVDDSQLPKDRFSAERLKGVDSTLKIQPAELGDSAMYLCASSPNAGRLRASYEQYFGPGTRLTVT.

This clonotype was found a few times. The rearrangement links TRBV20-1 to TRBJ1-4, with D possibly matching TRBD1 (6 bases). Germline CDR1 and CDR2: DFQATT and SNEGSKA (reference sequence). Deletions cut 0 bases from V and 7 bases from J, with 18 bases between. The CDR3 totals 16 residues. The CDR3 nucleotides read TGCAGTGCTAGAGATGGGGCGCTGGGGGCTCTTGAAAAACTGTTTTTT. Translated, it gives CSARDGALGALEKLFF.

V and J are TRBV20-1 and TRBJ2-1; 9 bases are shared with TRBD1. CDR1 and CDR2 from the germline V gene are DFQATT and SNEGSKA (reference sequence). CDR3 length: 15 amino acids. The V and J ends lost 3 bases and 2 bases, in that order; junction bases with no gene match: 5. The CDR3 coding sequence is TGCAGTGCTAGTCCCGGGACAGGGACCTACAATGAGCAGTTCTTC. It translates to CSASPGTGTYNEQFF.

The chain joins TRBV12-5 to TRBJ2-1; 10 bases agree with TRBD2. CDR1 and CDR2 from the germline V gene are LGHNT and FRNRAP. Trimming removed 6 bases from V and 4 bases from J; junction bases left unmatched: 9. The CDR3 runs to 16 residues. The CDR3 coding sequence is TGTGCTAGTGGATCCCTTAGCGGGGGGTCTTACAATGAGCAGTTCTTC. Translating gives CASGSLSGGSYNEQFF.

This sequence joins TRBV7-2 and TRBJ2-7; D possibly corresponds to TRBD2 (7 bases). V lost 0 bases to trimming and J lost 0 bases, with 15 bases between them. CDR3 length equals 17 residues. The germline V gene has CDR1 SGHTA and CDR2 FQGNSA. CDR3 DNA: TGTGCCAGCAGCTTAGCAAGGACTAGGGGGTCCTCCTACGAGCAGTACTTC. Its protein is CASSLARTRGSSYEQYF.

This clonotype was recorded at least ten times. This chain links TRBV10-3 with TRBJ1-5; tentatively, D is TRBD1 (6 bases). Germline loops: CDR1 ENHRY, CDR2 SYGVKD. CDR3 length: 14 residues. V was shortened by 6 bases and J by 6 bases, with 15 bases between the two germline ends. This CDR3 reads CAISGGQGSQPQHF. The CDR3, as DNA: TGTGCCATCAGCGGGGGGCAGGGAAGTCAGCCCCAGCATTTT.

The chain combines TRBV6-1 with TRBJ1-5, with a possible D match to TRBD1 (5 bases). The CDR3 covers 15 residues. V shed 4 bases and J shed 2 bases, with 12 bases lying between them. Germline V gene lookup returns CDR1 MNHNS and CDR2 SASEGT. The CDR3: CASSALLGGNQPQHF. The CDR3, as DNA: TGTGCCAGCAGTGCCCTTCTGGGGGGCAATCAGCCCCAGCATTTT.

The genes are TRBV21-1 and TRBJ2-4; no DNA check was done on the table's D call, TRBD1. TRBV21-1 is deemed a pseudogene. This CDR3 is built from 15 residues. The DNA for the CDR3 is TGTGCCAGCACCAGGGGCTGTGGGGACAAAAACATTCAGTACTTC. It yields the protein CASTRGCGDKNIQYF.

The gene calls are TRBV5-1 and TRBJ2-1; 14 nucleotides agree with TRBD2. The CDR3 loop spans 18 amino acids. CDR1 is SGHRS and CDR2 is YFSETQ in the germline V gene. The V gene end was trimmed by 0 bases and the J gene end by 1 base; junction bases not matched to a gene: 3. In nucleotides, the CDR3 is TGCGCCAGCAGCTTGGGACTAGCGGGAGGGAGGTCCTACAATGAGCAGTTCTTC. Its protein product is CASSLGLAGGRSYNEQFF.

V usage is TRBV29-1 and J usage is TRBJ1-3; 10 positions agree with TRBD1. With V trimmed by 5 bases and J by 0 bases, 4 bases remained unmatched. CDR3 size: 15 residues. Germline V CDR1 and CDR2: SQVTM, ANQGSEA. In nucleotides, the CDR3 is TGCAGCGTTTTAGGGACAGGGGACTCTGGAAACACCATATATTTT. Translated, it gives CSVLGTGDSGNTIYF.

The gene calls are TRBV6-5 and TRBJ2-7; possibly TRBD2 for D (5 bases). The V end was cut by 2 bases, the J end by 3 bases, with 8 bases between. In germline, CDR1 is MNHEY, CDR2 SVGAGI. CDR3 length: 13 residues. The DNA of the CDR3 is TGTGCCAGCAGTTACGGACTGCGCTACGAGCAGTACTTC. Protein sequence: CASSYGLRYEQYF.

Only a few counts were recorded for this clonotype. This chain links TRBV20-1 with TRBJ2-3, with D perhaps matching TRBD2 (5 bases). Per germline, CDR1 DFQATT and CDR2 SNEGSKA (reference sequence). This CDR3 is built from 13 residues. V was pared by 6 bases and J by 4 bases, with 14 bases between. The CDR3, as DNA: TGCAGTGCCCCGGGAAGGACGGCAGATACGCAGTATTTT. It codes for CSAPGRTADTQYF.

In this sample, this clonotype turned up a few times. The V call is TRBV7-2, the J call TRBJ2-7; D unclear. The CDR3 is 14 amino acids. Germline V gene lookup returns CDR1 SGHTA and CDR2 FQGNSA. V gave up 2 bases and J gave up 3 bases, with 11 bases separating them. CDR3 in amino acids: CASSLILSFYEQYF. The DNA of the CDR3 is TGTGCCAGCAGCTTAATCCTCAGTTTCTACGAGCAGTACTTC.

This clonotype was detected only a few times. The rearrangement uses TRBV13 and TRBJ2-1; 12 bases are a match to TRBD2. CDR1 and CDR2 (germline): PRHDT, FYEKMQ (reference sequence). The V segment lost 5 bases and the J segment 6 bases; nucleotides outside the gene matches: 5. CDR3 length: 15 amino acids. CDR3 in amino acids: CASSLTGLAGNEQFF. CDR3 DNA sequence: TGTGCCAGCAGCCTAACGGGACTAGCGGGCAATGAGCAGTTCTTC.

This chain connects TRBV2 to TRBJ2-2; D not certain. The CDR3 sequence is 13 residues long. Per the germline V gene, CDR1 is SNHLY and CDR2 is FYNNEI. Trimming stripped 6 bases from V and 5 bases from J, with 10 bases between. In nucleotides, the CDR3 is TGTGCCAGCAGCCCGGCGGAAACCGGGGAGCTGTTTTTT. Its translation is CASSPAETGELFF.

The chain carries TRBV20-1 and TRBJ2-7; D not certain. Germline values: CDR1 DFQATT, CDR2 SNEGSKA (reference sequence). The CDR3 covers 11 residues. The ends were cut back, 2 bases at V and 2 bases at J, with 4 bases in the middle. This CDR3 reads CSARPTYEQYF. The CDR3 nucleotides are TGCAGTGCTAGACCTACCTACGAGCAGTACTTC.